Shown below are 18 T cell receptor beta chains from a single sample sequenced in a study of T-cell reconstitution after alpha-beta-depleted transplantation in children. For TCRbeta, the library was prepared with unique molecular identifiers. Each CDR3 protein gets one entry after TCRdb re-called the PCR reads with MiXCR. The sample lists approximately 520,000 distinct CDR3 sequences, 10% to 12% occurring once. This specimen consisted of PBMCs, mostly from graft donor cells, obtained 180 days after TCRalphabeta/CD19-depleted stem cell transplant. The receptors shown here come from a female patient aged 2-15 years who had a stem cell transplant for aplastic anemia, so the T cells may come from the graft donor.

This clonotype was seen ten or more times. The CDR3 sequence is CAIRQDTEAFF. The DNA of the CDR3 is TGTGCCATCAGACAGGACACTGAAGCTTTCTTT. This chain joins TRBV10-3 and TRBJ1-1, with D possibly TRBD1 on 5 matching bases. Germline assignment: CDR1 ENHRY and CDR2 SYGVKD. V gave up 6 bases and J gave up 3 bases, with 5 bases separating them. This CDR3 comprises 11 residues.

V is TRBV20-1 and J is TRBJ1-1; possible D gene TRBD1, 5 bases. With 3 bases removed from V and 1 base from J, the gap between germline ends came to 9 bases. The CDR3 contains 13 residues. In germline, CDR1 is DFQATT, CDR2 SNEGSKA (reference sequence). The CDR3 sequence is CSARGVRNTEAFF. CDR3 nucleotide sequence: TGCAGTGCTAGGGGGGTTCGGAACACTGAAGCTTTCTTT.

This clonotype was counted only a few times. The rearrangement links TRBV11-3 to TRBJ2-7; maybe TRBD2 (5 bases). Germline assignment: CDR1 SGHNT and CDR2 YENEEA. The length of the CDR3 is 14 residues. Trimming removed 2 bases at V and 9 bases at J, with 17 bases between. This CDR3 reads CASSLNAQAGRQYV. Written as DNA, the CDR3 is TGTGCCAGCAGCTTAAATGCGCAGGCGGGTCGGCAGTACGTC.

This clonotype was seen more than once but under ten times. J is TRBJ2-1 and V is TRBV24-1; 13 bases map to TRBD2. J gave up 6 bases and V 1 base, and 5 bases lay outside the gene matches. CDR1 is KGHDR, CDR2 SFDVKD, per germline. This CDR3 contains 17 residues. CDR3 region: CATSDFGTSGMVNEQFF. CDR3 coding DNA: TGTGCCACCAGTGATTTTGGGACTAGCGGGATGGTCAATGAGCAGTTCTTC.

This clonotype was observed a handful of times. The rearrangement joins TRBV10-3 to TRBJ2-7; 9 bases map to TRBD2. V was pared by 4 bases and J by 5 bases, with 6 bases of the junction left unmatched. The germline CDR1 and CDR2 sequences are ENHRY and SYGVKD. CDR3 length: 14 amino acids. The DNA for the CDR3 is TGTGCCATCAGTGGGGCTAGCGGGATCCACGAGCAGTACTTC. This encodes CAISGASGIHEQYF.

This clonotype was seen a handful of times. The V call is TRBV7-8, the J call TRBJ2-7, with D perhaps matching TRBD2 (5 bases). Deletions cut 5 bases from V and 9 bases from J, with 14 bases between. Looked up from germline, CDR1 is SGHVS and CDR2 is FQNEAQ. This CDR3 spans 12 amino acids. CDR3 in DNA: TGTGCCAGCAGCCCAACCATCCGGGGGCAGTACTTC. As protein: CASSPTIRGQYF. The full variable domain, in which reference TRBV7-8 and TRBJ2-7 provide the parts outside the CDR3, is GAGVSQSPRYKVAKRGQDVALRCDPISGHVSLFWYQQALGQGPEFLTYFQNEAQLDKSGLPSDRFFAERPEGSVSTLKIQRTQQEDSAVYLCASSPTIRGQYFGPGTRLTVT.

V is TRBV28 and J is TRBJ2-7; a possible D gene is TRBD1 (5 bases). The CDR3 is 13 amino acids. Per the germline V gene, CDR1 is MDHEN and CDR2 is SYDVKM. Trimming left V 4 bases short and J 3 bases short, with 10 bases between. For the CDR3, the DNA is TGTGCCAGCAGTTGGAGTCAGGGCTACGAGCAGTACTTC. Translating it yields CASSWSQGYEQYF.

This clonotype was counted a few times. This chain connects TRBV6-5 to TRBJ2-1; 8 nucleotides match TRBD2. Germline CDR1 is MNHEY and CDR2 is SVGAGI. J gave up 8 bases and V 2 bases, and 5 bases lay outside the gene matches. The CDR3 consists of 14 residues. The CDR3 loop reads CASSYGTRSYEQFF. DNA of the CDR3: TGTGCCAGCAGTTACGGGACTAGGTCCTATGAGCAGTTCTTC.

The CDR3 DNA sequence: TGTGCCAGCACCCCGTTAGGAGGTGAATATATTTACGAGCAGTACTTC. Translating it yields CASTPLGGEYIYEQYF. This rearrangement joins TRBV11-2 to TRBJ2-7, with a weak D call TRBD2 (5 bases). Between the trimmed V and J ends, which lost 7 bases and 4 bases, there was a span of 23 bases. Germline V gene sequence: CDR1 SGHAT, CDR2 FQNNGV. This CDR3 is 16 amino acids long.

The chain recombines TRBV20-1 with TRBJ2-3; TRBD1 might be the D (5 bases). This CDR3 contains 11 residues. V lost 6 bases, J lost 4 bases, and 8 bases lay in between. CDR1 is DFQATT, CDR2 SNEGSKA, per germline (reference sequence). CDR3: CSAGASDTQYF. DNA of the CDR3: TGCAGTGCAGGGGCGTCAGATACGCAGTATTTT.

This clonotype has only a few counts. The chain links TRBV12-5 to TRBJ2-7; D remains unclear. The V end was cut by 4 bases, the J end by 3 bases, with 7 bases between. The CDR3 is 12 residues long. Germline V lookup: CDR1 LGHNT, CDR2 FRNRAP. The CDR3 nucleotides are TGTGCTAGTGGTTCCTCCAGCTACGAGCAGTACTTC. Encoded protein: CASGSSSYEQYF.

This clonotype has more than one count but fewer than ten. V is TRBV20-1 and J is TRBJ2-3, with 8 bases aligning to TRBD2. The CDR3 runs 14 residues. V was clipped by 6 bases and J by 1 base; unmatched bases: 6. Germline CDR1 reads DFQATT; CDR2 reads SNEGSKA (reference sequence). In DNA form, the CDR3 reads TGCAGTGCGGCCCCAGCGGGAGGCACAGATACGCAGTATTTT. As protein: CSAAPAGGTDTQYF.

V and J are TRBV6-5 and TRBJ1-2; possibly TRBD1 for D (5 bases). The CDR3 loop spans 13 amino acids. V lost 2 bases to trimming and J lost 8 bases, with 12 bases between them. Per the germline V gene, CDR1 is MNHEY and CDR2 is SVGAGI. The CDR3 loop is CASSYTGLVGYTF. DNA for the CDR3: TGTGCCAGCAGTTACACAGGTTTAGTGGGCTACACCTTC.

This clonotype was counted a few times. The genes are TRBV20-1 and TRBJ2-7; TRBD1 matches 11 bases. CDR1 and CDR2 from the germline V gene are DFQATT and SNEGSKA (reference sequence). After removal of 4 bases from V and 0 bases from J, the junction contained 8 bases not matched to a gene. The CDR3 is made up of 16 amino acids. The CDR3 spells CSATGTGGLASYEQYF. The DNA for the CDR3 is TGCAGTGCTACCGGGACAGGGGGACTAGCCTCCTACGAGCAGTACTTC.

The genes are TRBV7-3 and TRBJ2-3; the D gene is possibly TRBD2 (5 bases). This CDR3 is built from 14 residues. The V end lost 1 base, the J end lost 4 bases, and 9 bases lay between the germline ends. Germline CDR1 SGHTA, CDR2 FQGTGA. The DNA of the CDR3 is TGTGCCAGCAGCTTAAGTCTAGCTGCAGATACGCAGTATTTT. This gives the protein CASSLSLAADTQYF. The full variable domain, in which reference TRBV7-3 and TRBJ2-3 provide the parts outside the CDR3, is GAGVSQTPSNKVTEKGKYVELRCDPISGHTALYWYRQSLGQGPEFLIYFQGTGAADDSGLPNDRFFAVRPEGSVSTLKIQRTERGDSAVYLCASSLSLAADTQYFGPGTRLTVL.

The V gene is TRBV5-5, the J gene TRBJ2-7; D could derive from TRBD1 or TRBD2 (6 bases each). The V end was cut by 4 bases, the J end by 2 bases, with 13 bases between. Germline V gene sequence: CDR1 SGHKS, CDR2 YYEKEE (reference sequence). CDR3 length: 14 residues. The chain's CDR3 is CASSKQGGPYEQYF. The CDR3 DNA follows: TGTGCCAGCAGCAAACAGGGAGGACCCTACGAGCAGTACTTC. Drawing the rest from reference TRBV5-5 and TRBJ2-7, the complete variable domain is DAGVTQSPTHLIKTRGQQVTLRCSPISGHKSVSWYQQVLGQGPQFIFQYYEKEERGRGNFPDRFSARQFPNYSSELNVNALLLGDSALYLCASSKQGGPYEQYFGPGTRLTVT.

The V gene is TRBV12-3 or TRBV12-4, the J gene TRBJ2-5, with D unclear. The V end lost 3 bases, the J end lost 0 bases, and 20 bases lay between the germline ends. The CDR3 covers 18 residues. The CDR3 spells CASSFMGYLSINQETQYF. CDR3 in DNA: TGTGCCAGCAGTTTTATGGGATACCTGAGTATAAACCAAGAGACCCAGTACTTC.

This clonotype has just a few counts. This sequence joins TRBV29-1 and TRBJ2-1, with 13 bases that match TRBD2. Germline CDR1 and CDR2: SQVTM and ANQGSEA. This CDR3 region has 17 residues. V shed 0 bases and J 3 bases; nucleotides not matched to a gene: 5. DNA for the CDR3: TGCAGCGTTGAAGATAGACTAGCGGGAGGAAACTACAATGAGCAGTTCTTC. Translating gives CSVEDRLAGGNYNEQFF.